Listed below are T cell receptor beta chains from one sample, sequenced in a study of T-cell memory formation after mild COVID-19. TCRdb independently ran MiXCR on the 5' RACE reads; one entry per CDR3 protein. The sample has hundreds of thousands of distinct CDR3 sequences; roughly 15% are singletons. Sequenced: PBMCs or a T cell subset sorted from them (not recorded which). The source of these receptors is a man aged 18 to 30 who had mild COVID-19 (a few samples of this study predate the infection). Cell type and time point are not known. CDR3s include the opening cysteine and the closing phenylalanine or tryptophan. Each record gives: CDR3 length, D gene, V gene, clone size, J gene, CDR3 protein, CDR3 DNA. D genes are given only for firm matches. Only some rows state a clone size, as once, few, many or a class for expanded clones.

cdr3_length: 14; d_call: TRBD1; v_call: TRBV12-3/TRBV12-4; clone_size: NA; j_call: TRBJ1-1; cdr3_aa: CASSDRGWTTEAFF; cdr3_nt: TGTGCCAGCAGTGACAGGGGTTGGACCACTGAAGCTTTCTTT
cdr3_length: 16; d_call: TRBD1; v_call: TRBV9; clone_size: few; j_call: TRBJ2-6; cdr3_aa: CASSFRQGPGANVLTF; cdr3_nt: TGTGCCAGCAGCTTCAGACAGGGTCCCGGGGCCAACGTCCTGACTTTC
cdr3_length: 16; d_call: TRBD1; v_call: TRBV30; clone_size: many; j_call: TRBJ1-6; cdr3_aa: CAWSVLPRGNISPLHF; cdr3_nt: TGTGCCTGGAGTGTACTCCCCAGGGGGAATATTTCACCCCTCCACTTT
cdr3_length: 16; d_call: NA; v_call: TRBV6-1; clone_size: few; j_call: TRBJ2-1; cdr3_aa: CASSNRTIPGYNEQFF; cdr3_nt: TGTGCCAGCAGTAATCGGACTATCCCAGGGTACAATGAGCAGTTCTTC
cdr3_length: 15; d_call: NA; v_call: TRBV4-3; clone_size: NA; j_call: TRBJ1-2; cdr3_aa: CASSQSTQPSYGYTF; cdr3_nt: TGCGCCAGCAGCCAATCGACGCAGCCTTCGTATGGCTACACCTTC
cdr3_length: 14; d_call: NA; v_call: TRBV6-5; clone_size: NA; j_call: TRBJ2-2; cdr3_aa: CASSTPGNTGELFF; cdr3_nt: TGTGCCAGCAGTACTCCCGGGAACACCGGGGAGCTGTTTTTT
cdr3_length: 15; d_call: TRBD2; v_call: TRBV7-9; clone_size: NA; j_call: TRBJ2-3; cdr3_aa: CASSPLAGPTDTQYF; cdr3_nt: TGTGCCAGCAGCCCTCTAGCGGGGCCGACAGATACGCAGTATTTT
cdr3_length: 12; d_call: NA; v_call: TRBV12-5; clone_size: few; j_call: TRBJ1-1; cdr3_aa: CASGPGWAEAFF; cdr3_nt: TGTGCTAGTGGTCCCGGGTGGGCTGAAGCTTTCTTT
cdr3_length: 13; d_call: NA; v_call: TRBV4-3; clone_size: NA; j_call: TRBJ2-1; cdr3_aa: CASSQDLWRGQFF; cdr3_nt: TGCGCCAGCAGCCAAGACTTATGGAGGGGGCAGTTCTTC
cdr3_length: 15; d_call: NA; v_call: TRBV20-1; clone_size: many; j_call: TRBJ1-6; cdr3_aa: CSARDIGPINSPLHF; cdr3_nt: TGCAGTGCTAGAGATATAGGACCAATCAATTCACCCCTCCACTTT
cdr3_length: 14; d_call: TRBD1; v_call: TRBV5-1; clone_size: few; j_call: TRBJ1-6; cdr3_aa: CASSLGTGDSPLHF; cdr3_nt: TGCGCCAGCAGCTTGGGGACAGGGGATTCACCCCTCCACTTT
cdr3_length: 12; d_call: NA; v_call: TRBV19; clone_size: few; j_call: TRBJ1-2; cdr3_aa: CASSYGANGYTF; cdr3_nt: TGTGCCAGTAGTTATGGGGCGAATGGCTACACCTTC